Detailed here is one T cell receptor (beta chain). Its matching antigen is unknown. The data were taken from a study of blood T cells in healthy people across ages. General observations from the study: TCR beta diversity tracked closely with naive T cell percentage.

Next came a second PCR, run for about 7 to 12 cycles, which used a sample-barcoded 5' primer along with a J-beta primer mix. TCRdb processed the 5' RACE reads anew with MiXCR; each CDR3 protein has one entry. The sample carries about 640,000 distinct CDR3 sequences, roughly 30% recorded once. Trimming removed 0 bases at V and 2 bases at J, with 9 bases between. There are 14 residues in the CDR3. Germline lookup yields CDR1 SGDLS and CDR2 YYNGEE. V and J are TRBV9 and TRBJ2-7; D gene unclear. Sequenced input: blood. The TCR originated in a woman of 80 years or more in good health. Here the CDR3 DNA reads TGTGCCAGCAGCGTAGGAGGCAACCCCTACGAGCAGTACTTC. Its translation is CASSVGGNPYEQYF.